One sample yielded the 3 T cell receptor beta chains listed below, sequenced in a study of T cells in Graves' hyperthyroidism and ophthalmopathy. What was amplified from RNA transcripts were TCR beta CDR3 regions. Using the HTBI primer set, a first-round RT-PCR was run on the TCR CDR3. TCRdb itself ran the multiplex PCR reads through MiXCR, one entry per CDR3 protein. Found here are 410,000 or so distinct CDR3 sequences, 14% to 15% of them singletons; the top ten hold roughly an eighth. Sequenced input: blood. Every receptor here comes from a man in his late teens or twenties with Graves' ophthalmopathy.

The chain employs TRBV19 and TRBJ2-7; D uncertain. Trimming stripped 0 bases from V and 0 bases from J, with 9 bases between. The CDR3 is made up of 15 amino acids. Germline lookup yields CDR1 LNHDA and CDR2 SQIVND (reference sequence). The CDR3 DNA sequence: TGTGCCAGTAGTATAGAGGGCAGGAGCTCCTACGAGCAGTACTTC. Translating it yields CASSIEGRSSYEQYF. Full variable domain (rest looked up from reference TRBV19 and TRBJ2-7): DGGITQSPKYLFRKEGQNVTLSCEQNLNHDAMYWYRQDPGQGLRLIYYSQIVNDFQKGDIAEGYSVSREKKESFPLTVTSAQKNPTAFYLCASSIEGRSSYEQYFGPGTRLTVT.

The chain joins TRBV30 to TRBJ2-1; D is unresolved. Per germline, CDR1 GTSNPN and CDR2 SVGIG (reference sequence). Trimming removed 0 bases from V and 0 bases from J, with 9 bases in between. The CDR3 has 15 residues. The CDR3 DNA reads as TGTGCCTGGAGTGTAGGGTTGGGCTCCTACAATGAGCAGTTCTTC. Its protein product is CAWSVGLGSYNEQFF.

There are many counts of this clonotype. The V call is TRBV11-2, the J call TRBJ2-1; tentative D call: TRBD2 (6 bases). CDR1 is SGHAT, CDR2 FQNNGV, per germline. This CDR3 is built from 14 residues. V lost 4 bases and J 10 bases, leaving 17 bases between the germline ends. CDR3 nucleotides: TGTGCCAGCAGCTCACGGGACTCACGTACCGAGCAGTTCTTC. Residues: CASSSRDSRTEQFF.